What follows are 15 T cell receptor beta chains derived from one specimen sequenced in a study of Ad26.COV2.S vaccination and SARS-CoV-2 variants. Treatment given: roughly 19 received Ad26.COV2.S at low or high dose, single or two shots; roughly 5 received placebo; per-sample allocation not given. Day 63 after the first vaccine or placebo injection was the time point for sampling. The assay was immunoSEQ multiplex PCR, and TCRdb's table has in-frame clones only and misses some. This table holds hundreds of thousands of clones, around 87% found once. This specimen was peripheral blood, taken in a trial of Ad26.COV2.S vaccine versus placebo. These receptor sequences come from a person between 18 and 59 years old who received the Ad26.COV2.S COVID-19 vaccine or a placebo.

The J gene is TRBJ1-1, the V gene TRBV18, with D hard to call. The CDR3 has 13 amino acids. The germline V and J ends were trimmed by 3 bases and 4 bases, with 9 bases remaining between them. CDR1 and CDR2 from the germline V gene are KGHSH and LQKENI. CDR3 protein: CASSPPSITEAFF. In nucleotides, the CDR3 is TGTGCCAGCTCACCCCCTTCAATCACTGAAGCTTTCTTT.

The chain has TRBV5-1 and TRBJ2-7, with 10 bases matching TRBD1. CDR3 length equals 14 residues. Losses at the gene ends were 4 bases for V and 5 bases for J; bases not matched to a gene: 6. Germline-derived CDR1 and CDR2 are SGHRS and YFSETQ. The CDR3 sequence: CASSRDRGTDEQYF. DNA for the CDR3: TGCGCCAGCAGCAGGGACAGGGGTACGGACGAGCAGTACTTC.

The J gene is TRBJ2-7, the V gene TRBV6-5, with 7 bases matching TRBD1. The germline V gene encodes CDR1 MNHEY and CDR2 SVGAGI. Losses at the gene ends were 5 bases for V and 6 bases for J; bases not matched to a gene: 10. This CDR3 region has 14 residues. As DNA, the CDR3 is TGTGCCAGCAGTATTCGGGACAGCGCGGGCGAGCAGTACTTC. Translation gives CASSIRDSAGEQYF.

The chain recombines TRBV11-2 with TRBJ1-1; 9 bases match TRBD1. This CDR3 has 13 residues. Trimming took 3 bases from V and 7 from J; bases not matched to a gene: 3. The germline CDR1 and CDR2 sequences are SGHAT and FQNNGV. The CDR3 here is CASSLGQGREAFF. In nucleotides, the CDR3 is TGTGCCAGCAGCTTGGGACAGGGACGTGAAGCTTTCTTT.

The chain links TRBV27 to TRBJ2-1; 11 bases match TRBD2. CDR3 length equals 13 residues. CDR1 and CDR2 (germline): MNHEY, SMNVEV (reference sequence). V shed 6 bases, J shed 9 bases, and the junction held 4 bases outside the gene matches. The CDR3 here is CASRTSGRLEQFF. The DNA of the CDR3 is TGTGCCAGCAGAACTAGCGGGAGACTTGAGCAGTTCTTC.

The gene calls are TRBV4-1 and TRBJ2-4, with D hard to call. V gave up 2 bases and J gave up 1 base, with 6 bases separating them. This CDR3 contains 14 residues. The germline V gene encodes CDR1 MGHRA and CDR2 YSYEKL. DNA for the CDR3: TGCGCCAGCAGCCAACCCGGGGCCAAAAACATTCAGTACTTC. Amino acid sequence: CASSQPGAKNIQYF.

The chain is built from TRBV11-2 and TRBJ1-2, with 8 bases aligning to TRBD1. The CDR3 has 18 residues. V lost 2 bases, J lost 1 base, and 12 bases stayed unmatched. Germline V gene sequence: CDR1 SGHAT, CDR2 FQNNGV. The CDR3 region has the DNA TGTGCCAGCAGCTTAAGGCAAATGACAGGGGCCGTTAACTATGGCTACACCTTC. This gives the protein CASSLRQMTGAVNYGYTF.

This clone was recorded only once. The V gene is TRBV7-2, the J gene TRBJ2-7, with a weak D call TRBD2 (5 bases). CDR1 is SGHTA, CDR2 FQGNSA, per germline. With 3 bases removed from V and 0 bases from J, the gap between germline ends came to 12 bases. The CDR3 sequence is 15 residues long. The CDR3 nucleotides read TGTGCCAGCAGCTTCTACGGGGAACCCTCCTACGAGCAGTACTTC. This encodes CASSFYGEPSYEQYF.

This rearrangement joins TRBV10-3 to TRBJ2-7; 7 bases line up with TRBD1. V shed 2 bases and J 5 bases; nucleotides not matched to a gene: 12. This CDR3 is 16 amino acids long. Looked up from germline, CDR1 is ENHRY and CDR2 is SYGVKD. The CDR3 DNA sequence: TGTGCCATCAGTGAGCCTCGGACAGGAGGACCCCACGAGCAGTACTTC. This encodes CAISEPRTGGPHEQYF.

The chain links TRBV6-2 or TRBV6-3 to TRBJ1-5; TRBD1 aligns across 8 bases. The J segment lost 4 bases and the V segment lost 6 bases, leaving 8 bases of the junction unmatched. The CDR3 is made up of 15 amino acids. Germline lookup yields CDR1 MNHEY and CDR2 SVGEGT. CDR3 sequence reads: CASSPGTGGNQPQHF. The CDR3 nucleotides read TGTGCCAGCAGCCCCGGGACAGGCGGTAATCAGCCCCAGCATTTT.

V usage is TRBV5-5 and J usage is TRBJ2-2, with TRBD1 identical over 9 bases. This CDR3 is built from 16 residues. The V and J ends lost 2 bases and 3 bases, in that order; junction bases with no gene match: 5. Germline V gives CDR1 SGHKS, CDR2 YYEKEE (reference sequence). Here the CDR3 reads CASSLRDRDDTGELFF. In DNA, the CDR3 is TGTGCCAGCAGCTTACGGGACAGGGATGACACCGGGGAGCTGTTTTTT. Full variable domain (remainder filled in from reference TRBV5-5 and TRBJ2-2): DAGVTQSPTHLIKTRGQQVTLRCSPISGHKSVSWYQQVLGQGPQFIFQYYEKEERGRGNFPDRFSARQFPNYSSELNVNALLLGDSALYLCASSLRDRDDTGELFFGEGSRLTVL.

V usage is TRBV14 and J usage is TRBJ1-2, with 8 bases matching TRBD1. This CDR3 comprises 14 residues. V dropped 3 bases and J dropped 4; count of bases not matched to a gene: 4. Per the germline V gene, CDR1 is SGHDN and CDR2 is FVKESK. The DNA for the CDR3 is TGTGCCAGCAGCCAGATGACAGGGGTCTATGGCTACACCTTC. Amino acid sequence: CASSQMTGVYGYTF. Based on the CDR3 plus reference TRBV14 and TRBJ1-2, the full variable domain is EAGVTQFPSHSVIEKGQTVTLRCDPISGHDNLYWYRRVMGKEIKFLLHFVKESKQDESGMPNNRFLAERTGGTYSTLKVQPAELEDSGVYFCASSQMTGVYGYTFGSGTRLTVV.

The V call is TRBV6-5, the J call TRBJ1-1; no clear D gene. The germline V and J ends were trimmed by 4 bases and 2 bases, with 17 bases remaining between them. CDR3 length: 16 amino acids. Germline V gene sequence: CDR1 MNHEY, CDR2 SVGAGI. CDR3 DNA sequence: TGTGCCAGCAGTTCTGACCGGACGGGTGGAAACACTGAAGCTTTCTTT. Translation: CASSSDRTGGNTEAFF.

The CDR3 nucleotides read TGTGCCAGCAGCTTGGAACAGGGGGCTGGCGTGAACACTGAAGCTTTCTTT. This encodes CASSLEQGAGVNTEAFF. The chain links TRBV5-6 to TRBJ1-1; 9 bases align to TRBD1. Germline V CDR1 and CDR2: SGHDT, YYEEEE. With 0 bases clipped from V and 0 bases from J, the junction kept 6 bases outside the gene matches. The CDR3 covers 17 residues.

CDR3 nucleotide sequence: TGTGCCAGCAGCTTAGCGGCTAGCGGGCTAGAGACCCAGTACTTC. This codes for CASSLAASGLETQYF. This chain joins TRBV7-2 and TRBJ2-5; TRBD2 matches 8 bases. The junction had 4 bases not matched to a gene; V was cut back by 0 bases and J by 4 bases. The length of the CDR3 is 15 residues. Germline V gene sequence: CDR1 SGHTA, CDR2 FQGNSA.